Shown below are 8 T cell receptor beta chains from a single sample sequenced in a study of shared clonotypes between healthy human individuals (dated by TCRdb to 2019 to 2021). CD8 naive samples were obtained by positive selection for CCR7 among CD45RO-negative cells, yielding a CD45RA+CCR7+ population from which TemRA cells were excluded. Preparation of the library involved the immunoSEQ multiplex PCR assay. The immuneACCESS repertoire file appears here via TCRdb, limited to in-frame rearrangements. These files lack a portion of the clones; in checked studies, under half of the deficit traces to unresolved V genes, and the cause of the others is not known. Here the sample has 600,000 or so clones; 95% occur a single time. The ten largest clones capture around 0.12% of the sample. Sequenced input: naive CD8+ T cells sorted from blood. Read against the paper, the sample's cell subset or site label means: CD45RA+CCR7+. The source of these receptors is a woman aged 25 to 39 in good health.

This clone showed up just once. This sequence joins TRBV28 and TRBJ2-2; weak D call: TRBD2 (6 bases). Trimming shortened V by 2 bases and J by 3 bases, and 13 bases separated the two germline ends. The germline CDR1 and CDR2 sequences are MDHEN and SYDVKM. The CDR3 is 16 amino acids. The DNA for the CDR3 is TGTGCCAGCAGTTTACATGCTAGCGCCTACACCGGGGAGCTGTTTTTT. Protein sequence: CASSLHASAYTGELFF.

The CDR3 here is CASSSTSGGYEQYF. The CDR3 DNA sequence: TGTGCCAGCAGTTCCACTAGCGGGGGTTACGAGCAGTACTTC. V is TRBV27 and J is TRBJ2-7; 11 nucleotides match TRBD2. This CDR3 has 14 amino acids. Germline-derived CDR1 and CDR2 are MNHEY and SMNVEV (reference sequence). The trim removed 4 bases at V and 4 bases at J, leaving 3 bases unmatched.

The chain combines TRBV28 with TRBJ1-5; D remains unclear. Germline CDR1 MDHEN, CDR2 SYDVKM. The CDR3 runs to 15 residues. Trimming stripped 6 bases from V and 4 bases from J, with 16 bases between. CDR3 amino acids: CASRPNPDGNQPQHF. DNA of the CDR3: TGTGCCAGCAGACCAAACCCAGACGGAAATCAGCCCCAGCATTTT. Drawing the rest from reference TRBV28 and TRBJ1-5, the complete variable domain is DVKVTQSSRYLVKRTGEKVFLECVQDMDHENMFWYRQDPGLGLRLIYFSYDVKMKEKGDIPEGYSVSREKKERFSLILESASTNQTSMYLCASRPNPDGNQPQHFGDGTRLSIL.

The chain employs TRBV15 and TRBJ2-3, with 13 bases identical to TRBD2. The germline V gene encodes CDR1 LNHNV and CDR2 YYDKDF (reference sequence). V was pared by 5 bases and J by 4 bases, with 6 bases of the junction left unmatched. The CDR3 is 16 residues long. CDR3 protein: CATSPGLAGAADTQYF. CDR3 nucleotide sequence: TGTGCCACCAGCCCCGGACTAGCGGGAGCGGCAGATACGCAGTATTTT.

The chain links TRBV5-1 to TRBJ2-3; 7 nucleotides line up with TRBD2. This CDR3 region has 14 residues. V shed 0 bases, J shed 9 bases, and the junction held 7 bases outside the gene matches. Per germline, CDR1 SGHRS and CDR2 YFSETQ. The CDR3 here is CASSLERGRATQYF. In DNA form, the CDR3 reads TGCGCCAGCAGCTTGGAGCGCGGGAGAGCGACGCAGTATTTT.

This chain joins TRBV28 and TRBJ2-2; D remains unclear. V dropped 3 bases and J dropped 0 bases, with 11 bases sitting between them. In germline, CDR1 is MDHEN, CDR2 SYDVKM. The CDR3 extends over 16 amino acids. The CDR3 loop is CASSFQVAANTGELFF. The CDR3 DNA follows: TGTGCCAGCAGTTTTCAGGTCGCAGCGAACACCGGGGAGCTGTTTTTT.

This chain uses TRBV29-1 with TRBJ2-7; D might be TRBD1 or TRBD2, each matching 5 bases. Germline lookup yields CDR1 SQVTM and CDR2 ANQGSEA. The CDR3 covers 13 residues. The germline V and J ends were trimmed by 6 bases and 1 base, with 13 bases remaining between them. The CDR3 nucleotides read TGCAGCGTGAGGGACGTCGATTCCTACGAGCAGTACTTC. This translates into CSVRDVDSYEQYF.

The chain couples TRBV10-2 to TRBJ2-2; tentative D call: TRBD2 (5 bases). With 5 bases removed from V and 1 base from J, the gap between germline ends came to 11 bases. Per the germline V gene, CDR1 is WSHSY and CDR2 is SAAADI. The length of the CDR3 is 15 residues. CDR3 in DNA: TGCGCCAGCAGTTTTTTAGGAGGGAACACCGGGGAGCTGTTTTTT. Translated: CASSFLGGNTGELFF.